The 12 T cell receptor beta chains in this list originate from one sample, sequenced in a study of cytomegalovirus exposure and HLA in healthy donors. Primers included in the PCR were 60 Vbeta and 13 Jbeta primers. TCRdb's table, derived via immunoSEQ multiplex PCR, lists solely in-frame clones and lacks some. The sample yields about 120,000 clones, roughly 80% seen once. Sequenced input: PBMCs. These TCRs come from a woman in her thirties or forties in good health and CMV-seropositive.

The chain recombines TRBV9 with TRBJ1-6; weak D call: TRBD1 (5 bases). CDR3 length: 15 residues. Trimming stripped 0 bases from V and 7 bases from J, with 11 bases between. The germline gives CDR1 SGDLS, CDR2 YYNGEE. For the CDR3, the DNA is TGTGCCAGCAGCGTAGCAGGGAATGGCAATTCACCCCTCCACTTT. Its protein product is CASSVAGNGNSPLHF. Full variable domain (remainder filled in from reference TRBV9 and TRBJ1-6): DSGVTQTPKHLITATGQRVTLRCSPRSGDLSVYWYQQSLDQGLQFLIQYYNGEERAKGNILERFSAQQFPDLHSELNLSSLELGDSALYFCASSVAGNGNSPLHFGNGTRLTVT.

This rearrangement joins TRBV4-1 to TRBJ2-7; 12 bases line up with TRBD1. The CDR3 consists of 16 residues. From germline, CDR1 is MGHRA and CDR2 YSYEKL. Trimming at V came to 3 bases and at J to 4 bases, leaving 7 bases not matched to a gene. The CDR3 is CASSQRTGQGAYEQYF. The DNA for the CDR3 is TGCGCCAGCAGCCAGCGGACGGGACAGGGGGCTTACGAGCAGTACTTC.

The chain joins TRBV5-3 to TRBJ1-4, with 7 bases that match TRBD1. TRBV5-3 is recorded as an ORF, its role being uncertain. V lost 4 bases to trimming and J lost 7 bases; unmatched junction nucleotides: 10. CDR3 length equals 15 residues. The CDR3 sequence is CARSEYRGLGEKLFF. The DNA for the CDR3 is TGTGCCAGAAGCGAATACAGGGGCCTTGGTGAAAAACTGTTTTTT.

The chain recombines TRBV2 with TRBJ2-1; TRBD2 matches 7 bases. Germline loops: CDR1 SNHLY, CDR2 FYNNEI. The ends lost 8 bases at V and 7 bases at J; junction bases unmatched: 11. The CDR3 length is 14 residues. The CDR3 region is CASGDYLGMNEQFF. In DNA, the CDR3 is TGTGCCAGCGGGGACTACCTTGGGATGAATGAGCAGTTCTTC.

The V gene is TRBV6-5, the J gene TRBJ1-1, with D maybe TRBD1 (6 bases). V lost 6 bases and J 1 base, leaving 15 bases between the germline ends. CDR1 and CDR2 (germline): MNHEY, SVGAGI. The CDR3 is made up of 15 amino acids. The CDR3 DNA is TGTGCCAGCAGACGGGTGGAGACAGGGAACACTGAAGCTTTCTTT. This translates into CASRRVETGNTEAFF.

The gene calls are TRBV6-5 and TRBJ1-3; TRBD1 aligns across 7 bases. With V trimmed by 10 bases and J by 3 bases, 9 bases remained unmatched. CDR1 and CDR2 from the germline V gene are MNHEY and SVGAGI. This CDR3 region has 14 residues. CDR3 nucleotides: TGTGCCACCGGGGACAGTTCGGGTGGAAACACCATATATTTT. Its translation is CATGDSSGGNTIYF.

The table lists this clone with a few counts. The chain employs TRBV5-1 and TRBJ1-1; 10 nucleotides line up with TRBD1. The ends lost 3 bases at V and 4 bases at J; junction bases unmatched: 3. The CDR3 extends over 14 amino acids. The germline gives CDR1 SGHRS, CDR2 YFSETQ. The CDR3 spells CASSSTGGITEAFF. The CDR3 DNA reads as TGCGCCAGCAGCTCGACAGGGGGCATCACTGAAGCTTTCTTT.

Comment on this clone: This sample also contains other DNA sequences that code for the same CDR3. The J gene is TRBJ1-6, the V gene TRBV2; D is unresolved. Trimming stripped 6 bases from V and 0 bases from J, with 9 bases between. Germline CDR1 reads SNHLY; CDR2 reads FYNNEI. This CDR3 has 15 residues. The CDR3 bases are TGTGCCAGCAGAGCCGTAAGCTCCTATAATTCACCCCTCCACTTT. It yields the protein CASRAVSSYNSPLHF.

The gene calls are TRBV6-5 and TRBJ1-3; no clear D. CDR1 and CDR2 from the germline V gene are MNHEY and SVGAGI. V was pared by 2 bases and J by 1 base, with 9 bases between. CDR3 length equals 15 residues. This chain's CDR3 is CASSYVAGSGNTIYF. The CDR3 DNA is TGTGCCAGCAGTTACGTGGCGGGGTCTGGAAACACCATATATTTT.

The chain is built from TRBV2 and TRBJ1-1, with a tentative D call TRBD1 (6 bases). CDR1 and CDR2 (germline): SNHLY, FYNNEI. The length of the CDR3 is 14 residues. V shed 6 bases and J shed 1 base, with 12 bases lying between them. The chain's CDR3 is CASRTGTTNTEAFF. The DNA of the CDR3 is TGTGCCAGCAGAACCGGGACAACGAACACTGAAGCTTTCTTT.

This clone turned up a few times. The gene calls are TRBV6-6 and TRBJ1-1, with D possibly TRBD1 on 6 matching bases. The V end was cut by 5 bases, the J end by 4 bases, with 17 bases between. This CDR3 has 15 residues. The V gene's germline CDR1 is MNHNY and CDR2 SVGAGI (reference sequence). The CDR3 DNA sequence: TGTGCCAGCAGTGATTTGGGACAAATAGGCACTGAAGCTTTCTTT. Its translation is CASSDLGQIGTEAFF.

This sequence joins TRBV11-2 and TRBJ2-5; 8 bases align to TRBD2. Unmatched junction bases numbered 10, after V lost 5 bases and J lost 5 bases. This CDR3 has 15 amino acids. Germline V lookup: CDR1 SGHAT, CDR2 FQNNGV. CDR3 amino acids: CASSLGTSIWETQYF. CDR3 in DNA: TGTGCCAGCAGCCTCGGGACTAGTATATGGGAGACCCAGTACTTC.